This T cell receptor (beta chain) was sequenced during a study of T cell responses to AZD1222 COVID-19 vaccine. Study-wide background: Second-dose schedules of about 4 or about 12 weeks were combined.

General observations from the study: Vaccine-associated CD4 TCRs spanned spike, dominant at 160-218 and 743-854. Reports indicate that nearly half of spike-specific TCRs are directed at unmutated variant regions.

Data came from immunoSEQ multiplex PCR; TCRdb stores just in-frame clones and leaves some out. The data hold around 87,000 clones, with around 86% observed a single time. With regard to this clone: The antigen is not known.

The ends were cut back, 1 base at V and 0 bases at J, with 3 bases in the middle. The CDR3 has 13 amino acids. The germline CDR1 and CDR2 sequences are SNHLY and FYNNEI. This chain joins TRBV2 and TRBJ1-1; D is unclear. The sequence came from an adult in good health. Sequencing used peripheral blood, obtained on day 0 of AZD1222 vaccination. For the CDR3, the DNA is TGTGCCAGCAGTGAAGAGGTGAACACTGAAGCTTTCTTT. Translated, it gives CASSEEVNTEAFF.